The 18 T cell receptor beta chains in this list originate from one sample, sequenced in a study of blood T cell repertoires in COVID-19. Method: immunoSEQ multiplex PCR; TCRdb's copy keeps in-frame clones and lacks some. The sample records approximately 140,000 clones, 88% being singletons. The sequencing sample was made of peripheral blood. Receptor source: a human donor with COVID-19, enrolled during active disease. The donor label of this sample is uncertain.

The V and J genes are TRBV5-1 and TRBJ1-4; D possibly corresponds to TRBD1 (5 bases). CDR1 SGHRS and CDR2 YFSETQ come from the germline V gene. V lost 2 bases and J 7 bases, leaving 12 bases between the germline ends. The CDR3 has 14 amino acids. The CDR3 sequence is CASSFGGLGEKLFF. The CDR3 DNA reads as TGCGCCAGCAGCTTCGGGGGTCTGGGTGAAAAACTGTTTTTT.

This rearrangement joins TRBV25-1 to TRBJ1-5, with no clear D. The germline gives CDR1 MGHDK, CDR2 SYGVNS. This CDR3 comprises 13 residues. V lost 4 bases and J 4 bases, leaving 8 bases between the germline ends. CDR3 region: CASSGGGNQPQHF. In DNA form, the CDR3 reads TGTGCCAGCAGTGGTGGCGGTAATCAGCCCCAGCATTTT.

The V and J genes are TRBV6-5 and TRBJ2-7, with 7 positions matching TRBD1. This CDR3 comprises 14 residues. V was clipped by 6 bases and J by 4 bases; unmatched bases: 9. Germline V lookup: CDR1 MNHEY, CDR2 SVGAGI. The CDR3 loop reads CASSLDRVVYEQYF. CDR3 sequence (DNA): TGTGCCAGCAGCTTAGACAGGGTGGTATACGAGCAGTACTTC.

The genes are TRBV7-3 and TRBJ2-5; possibly TRBD1 for D (5 bases). The germline V gene has CDR1 SGHTA and CDR2 FQGTGA. V dropped 5 bases and J dropped 5 bases, with 12 bases sitting between them. CDR3 length: 13 residues. The CDR3 loop is CASSGDPGETQYF. The CDR3 DNA reads as TGTGCCAGCAGCGGTGACCCAGGGGAGACCCAGTACTTC.

This clone appeared a single time. This CDR3 is CSVERGRGGQAFF. The CDR3 DNA is TGCAGCGTTGAAAGGGGAAGGGGGGGCCAAGCTTTCTTT. The chain employs TRBV29-1 and TRBJ1-1, with D tentatively TRBD1 (6 bases). Germline V lookup: CDR1 SQVTM, CDR2 ANQGSEA. The CDR3 contains 13 residues. With 2 bases removed from V and 9 bases from J, the gap between germline ends came to 16 bases. Full variable domain (missing parts from reference TRBV29-1 and TRBJ1-1): SAVISQKPSRDICQRGTSLTIQCQVDSQVTMMFWYRQQPGQSLTLIATANQGSEATYESGFVIDKFPISRPNLTFSTLTVSNMSPEDSSIYLCSVERGRGGQAFFGQGTRLTVV.

The rearrangement uses TRBV6-5 and TRBJ2-7; tentative D call: TRBD1 (6 bases). Germline loops: CDR1 MNHEY, CDR2 SVGAGI. The CDR3 spans 15 residues. V was pared by 4 bases and J by 2 bases, with 15 bases between. In nucleotides, the CDR3 is TGTGCCAGCAGTTCGCCACAGGGTTGGGCCTACGAGCAGTACTTC. It yields the protein CASSSPQGWAYEQYF.

This rearrangement joins TRBV7-9 to TRBJ2-7; no clear D. The CDR3 covers 14 residues. V lost 5 bases and J lost 1, with 12 bases in between. CDR1 is SEHNR and CDR2 is FQNEAQ in the germline V gene (reference sequence). The CDR3 loop reads CASSPPELSYEQYF. The CDR3 bases are TGTGCCAGCAGCCCACCCGAGTTATCCTACGAGCAGTACTTC.

V usage is TRBV6-5 and J usage is TRBJ2-7; D gene ambiguous. V lost 0 bases and J lost 1, with 10 bases in between. CDR3 size: 15 residues. Germline V lookup: CDR1 MNHEY, CDR2 SVGAGI. The CDR3 protein is CASSYSTADSYEQYF. As DNA, the CDR3 is TGTGCCAGCAGTTACTCGACGGCGGATTCCTACGAGCAGTACTTC.

CDR3 nucleotides: TGTGCCAGCAGCTTGAACCCGGGACAGAACAATGAGCAGTTCTTC. Translation gives CASSLNPGQNNEQFF. V usage is TRBV5-6 and J usage is TRBJ2-1, with 7 nucleotides matching TRBD1. CDR1 and CDR2 from the germline V gene are SGHDT and YYEEEE. J lost 5 bases, V lost 1 base, and 6 bases had no gene match. This CDR3 region has 15 residues.

Turning to this clone: Within the sample, other DNA sequences also encode this same CDR3. This chain links TRBV18 with TRBJ1-4; D gene ambiguous. The germline V gene encodes CDR1 KGHSH and CDR2 LQKENI. This CDR3 is built from 15 residues. The V and J ends lost 1 base and 0 bases respectively, with 6 bases between them. The CDR3 loop is CASSPRQATNEKLFF. In DNA, the CDR3 is TGTGCCAGCTCACCACGTCAGGCAACTAATGAAAAACTGTTTTTT. Full variable domain (rest looked up from reference TRBV18 and TRBJ1-4): NAGVMQNPRHLVRRRGQEARLRCSPMKGHSHVYWYRQLPEEGLKFMVYLQKENIIDESGMPKERFSAEFPKEGPSILRIQQVVRGDSAAYFCASSPRQATNEKLFFGSGTQLSVL.

V gene TRBV2 combines with J gene TRBJ2-7; possible D gene TRBD1, 6 bases. CDR3 length: 15 amino acids. V lost 4 bases to trimming and J lost 0 bases, with 13 bases between them. Germline-derived CDR1 and CDR2 are SNHLY and FYNNEI. The CDR3 loop is CASSGVAGDSYEQYF. The CDR3 region has the DNA TGTGCCAGCAGTGGGGTAGCAGGGGACTCCTACGAGCAGTACTTC.

The chain couples TRBV30 to TRBJ2-1; 7 bases are a match to TRBD1. Germline loops: CDR1 GTSNPN, CDR2 SVGIG (reference sequence). V dropped 3 bases and J dropped 9; count of bases not matched to a gene: 5. This CDR3 has 12 amino acids. CDR3 loop: CAWSRQGIEQFF. CDR3 nucleotide sequence: TGTGCCTGGAGCCGACAGGGAATTGAGCAGTTCTTC.

The chain couples TRBV6-5 to TRBJ2-5; 11 bases map to TRBD1. J was trimmed by 4 bases and V by 8 bases; bases with no gene match: 9. Looked up from germline, CDR1 is MNHEY and CDR2 is SVGAGI. The CDR3 loop spans 15 amino acids. CDR3: CASPPDRGRRETQYF. CDR3 bases: TGTGCCAGCCCCCCGGACAGGGGGCGTCGAGAGACCCAGTACTTC.

The rearrangement joins TRBV9 to TRBJ1-1; possible D gene TRBD1, 6 bases. Germline values: CDR1 SGDLS, CDR2 YYNGEE. V was shortened by 1 base and J by 0 bases, with 10 bases between the two germline ends. The CDR3 consists of 15 residues. The CDR3 loop is CASSVQGFMNTEAFF. CDR3 sequence (DNA): TGTGCCAGCAGCGTACAGGGGTTTATGAACACTGAAGCTTTCTTT.

The chain is built from TRBV6-5 and TRBJ1-6, with unresolved D. This CDR3 has 13 residues. Germline CDR1 and CDR2: MNHEY and SVGAGI. V lost 10 bases and J lost 5, with 12 bases in between. The CDR3 coding sequence is TGTGCCACCCTAGAGGCAGATAATTCACCCCTCCACTTT. The encoded protein is CATLEADNSPLHF.

The gene calls are TRBV6-5 and TRBJ2-1; 8 bases align to TRBD2. Losses at the gene ends were 6 bases for V and 4 bases for J; bases not matched to a gene: 2. The germline CDR1 and CDR2 sequences are MNHEY and SVGAGI. CDR3 size: 13 residues. As DNA, the CDR3 is TGTGCCAGCAGGTCTAGCGGGTACAATGAGCAGTTCTTC. It yields the protein CASRSSGYNEQFF.

The rearrangement uses TRBV11-3 and TRBJ2-3; D remains unclear. V was clipped by 5 bases and J by 3 bases, with 6 bases between them. Germline assignment: CDR1 SGHNT and CDR2 YENEEA. The CDR3 length is 12 residues. CDR3: CASSPGTDTQYF. CDR3 nucleotide sequence: TGTGCCAGCAGCCCCGGGACAGATACGCAGTATTTT.

This clone turned up a few times. The V gene is TRBV3-1 (or the pseudogene TRBV3-2), the J gene TRBJ1-6; D possibly corresponds to TRBD1 (6 bases). Per germline, CDR1 LGHDT and CDR2 YNNKEL (reference sequence). This CDR3 region has 13 residues. Trimming left V 0 bases short and J 13 bases short, with 10 bases between. The CDR3 loop is CASSQEGGQPLHF. CDR3 nucleotides: TGTGCCAGCAGCCAAGAGGGCGGACAGCCCCTCCACTTT.